Shown below are 8 T cell receptor beta chains from a single sample sequenced in a study of early T cells in non-severe SARS-CoV-2 infection. TCRdb re-analysed the 5' RACE reads in MiXCR, keeping a single row per CDR3 protein. The sample holds more than 85,000 distinct CDR3 sequences, about an eighth seen once. Sequencing input: whole blood. Receptors were obtained from an adult who was a healthcare worker with PCR-confirmed SARS-CoV-2 infection or an uninfected control (not recorded which).

This clonotype was picked up many times. The genes are TRBV3-1 and TRBJ1-2; D remains unclear. Trimming took off 2 bases at V and 7 bases at J, with 11 bases between the two ends. CDR1 is LGHDT and CDR2 is YNNKEL in the germline V gene (reference sequence). The CDR3 runs 13 residues. CDR3: CASSQTADRGYTF. Written as DNA, the CDR3 is TGTGCCAGCAGCCAAACCGCGGACCGTGGCTACACCTTC.

This clonotype was seen a handful of times. The chain employs TRBV6-5 and TRBJ2-3; D call uncertain. Germline values: CDR1 MNHEY, CDR2 SVGAGI. CDR3 length: 11 residues. The V end lost 5 bases, the J end lost 4 bases, and 4 bases lay between the germline ends. CDR3 sequence reads: CASSQADTQYF. The CDR3 nucleotides are TGTGCCAGCAGTCAAGCAGATACGCAGTATTTT.

A remark on this clonotype: Being one base from a much bigger clone, this may be a read error. The chain recombines TRBV5-5 with TRBJ1-6; perhaps TRBD1 as D (6 bases). Germline V gives CDR1 SGHKS, CDR2 YYEKEE (reference sequence). The CDR3 has 15 amino acids. The CDR3 DNA is TGTGCCATCAGCTTGACCATGACAGGTGGTTCACCCCTCCACTTT. Its protein is CAISLTMTGGSPLHF.

The sample holds a few counts of this clonotype. The chain uses TRBV28 and TRBJ2-7, with D hard to call. This CDR3 is built from 12 residues. The germline CDR1 and CDR2 sequences are MDHEN and SYDVKM. V was shortened by 3 bases and J by 6 bases, with 9 bases between the two germline ends. The CDR3 DNA reads TGTGCCAGCAGTTTTCGAGAAACCGAGCAGTACTTC. This translates into CASSFRETEQYF.

V is TRBV28 and J is TRBJ2-6; a weak D match, TRBD1 (5 bases). Trimming removed 2 bases from V and 0 bases from J, with 20 bases in between. Germline loops: CDR1 MDHEN, CDR2 SYDVKM. The CDR3 consists of 20 residues. The CDR3 sequence: CASSLGPQTALLSGANVLTF. CDR3 DNA: TGTGCCAGCAGTTTAGGACCGCAGACAGCCCTTCTCTCTGGGGCCAACGTCCTGACTTTC. Drawing the rest from reference TRBV28 and TRBJ2-6, the complete variable domain is DVKVTQSSRYLVKRTGEKVFLECVQDMDHENMFWYRQDPGLGLRLIYFSYDVKMKEKGDIPEGYSVSREKKERFSLILESASTNQTSMYLCASSLGPQTALLSGANVLTFGAGSRLTVL.

The J gene is TRBJ1-1, the V gene TRBV5-6; D is possibly TRBD1 (5 bases). CDR3 length equals 13 residues. Germline V gene lookup returns CDR1 SGHDT and CDR2 YYEEEE. Trimming took off 2 bases at V and 11 bases at J, with 16 bases between the two ends. In nucleotides, the CDR3 is TGTGCCAGCAGCTTACACAAGGGGCTTCAGGCTTTCTTT. Amino acids: CASSLHKGLQAFF.

V usage is TRBV11-2 and J usage is TRBJ1-5; no clear D gene. The germline V gene encodes CDR1 SGHAT and CDR2 FQNNGV. This CDR3 is 11 amino acids long. V was cut by 2 bases and J by 7 bases, with 3 bases left in between. CDR3 in DNA: TGTGCCAGCAGCTTAAGACAGCCCCAGCATTTT. It specifies CASSLRQPQHF.

This clonotype was recorded many times. The CDR3 protein is CSVREIASYNEQFF. The DNA for the CDR3 is TGCAGCGTGAGGGAGATCGCATCCTACAATGAGCAGTTCTTC. The rearrangement uses TRBV29-1 and TRBJ2-1, with D possibly matching TRBD2 (5 bases). The CDR3 consists of 14 residues. Germline assignment: CDR1 SQVTM and CDR2 ANQGSEA. The V end lost 6 bases, the J end lost 1 base, and 13 bases lay between the germline ends.